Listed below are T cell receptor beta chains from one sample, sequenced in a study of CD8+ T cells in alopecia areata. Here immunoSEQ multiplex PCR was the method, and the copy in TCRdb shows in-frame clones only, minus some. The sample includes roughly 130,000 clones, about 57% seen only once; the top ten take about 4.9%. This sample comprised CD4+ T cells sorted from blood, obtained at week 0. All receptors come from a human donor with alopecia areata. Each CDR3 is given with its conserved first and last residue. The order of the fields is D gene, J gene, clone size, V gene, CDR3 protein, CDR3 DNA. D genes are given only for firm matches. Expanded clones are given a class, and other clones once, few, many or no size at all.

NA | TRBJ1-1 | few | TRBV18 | CASSGDQNTEAFF | TGTGCCAGCTCAGGGGATCAGAACACTGAAGCTTTCTTT
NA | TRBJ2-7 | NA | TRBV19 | CASSIGTLRAEQYF | TGTGCCAGTAGTATCGGGACACTGAGGGCCGAGCAGTACTTC
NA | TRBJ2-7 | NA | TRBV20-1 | CSAKTEYEQYF | TGCAGTGCAAAGACAGAATACGAGCAGTACTTC
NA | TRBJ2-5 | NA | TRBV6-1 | CASRGIGRETQYF | TGTGCCAGCAGGGGAATCGGTAGGGAGACCCAGTACTTC
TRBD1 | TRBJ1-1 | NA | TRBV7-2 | CASSLLGTGDSEAFF | TGTGCCAGCAGCTTACTTGGGACAGGCGATTCTGAAGCTTTCTTT
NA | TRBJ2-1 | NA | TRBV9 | CASSVATLTNDEQFF | TGTGCCAGCAGCGTAGCTACCCTAACAAATGATGAGCAGTTCTTC
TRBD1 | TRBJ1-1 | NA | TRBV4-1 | CASSQLPTQGLNTEAFF | TGCGCCAGCAGCCAACTTCCAACACAGGGGCTGAACACTGAAGCTTTCTTT
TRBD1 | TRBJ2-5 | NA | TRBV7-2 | CASSRKGTGGVETQYF | TGTGCCAGCAGCAGAAAGGGGACAGGGGGCGTGGAGACCCAGTACTTC
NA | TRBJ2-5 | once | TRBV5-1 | CASSLGGLETQYF | TGCGCCAGCAGCTTGGGAGGGCTGGAGACCCAGTACTTC
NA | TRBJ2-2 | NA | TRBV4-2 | CASSQFRTANTGELFF | TGTGCCAGCAGCCAATTTCGGACGGCAAACACCGGGGAGCTGTTTTTT
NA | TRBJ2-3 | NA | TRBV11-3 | CASSLVQGDTQYF | TGTGCCAGCAGCCTGGTTCAAGGAGATACGCAGTATTTT
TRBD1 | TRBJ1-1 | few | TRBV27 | CASSDRANTEAFF | TGTGCCAGCAGCGACAGGGCTAACACTGAAGCTTTCTTT
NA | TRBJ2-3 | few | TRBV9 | CASSVELAADTQYF | TGTGCCAGCAGCGTAGAGCTGGCCGCAGATACGCAGTATTTT
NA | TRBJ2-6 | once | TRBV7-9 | CASSFTWNSGANVLTF | TGTGCCAGCAGCTTTACCTGGAACTCTGGGGCCAACGTCCTGACTTTC
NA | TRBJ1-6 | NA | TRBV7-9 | CASSFGGRNSPLHF | TGTGCCAGCAGCTTTGGAGGGAGGAATTCACCCCTCCACTTT
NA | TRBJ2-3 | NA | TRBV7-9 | CASSFGRGTDTQYF | TGTGCCAGCAGCTTCGGGCGGGGCACAGATACGCAGTATTTT
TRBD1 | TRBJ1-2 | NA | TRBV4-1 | CASSQDPGTDYGYTF | TGCGCCAGCAGCCAAGATCCCGGGACAGACTATGGCTACACCTTC
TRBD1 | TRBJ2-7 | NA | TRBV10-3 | CAISESRTGDYEQYF | TGTGCCATCAGTGAGTCTAGGACAGGCGACTACGAGCAGTACTTC
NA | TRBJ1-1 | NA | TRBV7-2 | CASSLNTDTEAFF | TGTGCCAGCAGCCTCAACACGGACACTGAAGCTTTCTTT
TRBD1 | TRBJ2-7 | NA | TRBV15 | CATSTDRPSYEQYF | TGTGCCACCAGCACGGACAGGCCCTCCTACGAGCAGTACTTC
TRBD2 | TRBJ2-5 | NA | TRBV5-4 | CASSFGGGTRQETQYF | TGTGCCAGCAGCTTTGGCGGGGGGACCCGCCAAGAGACCCAGTACTTC
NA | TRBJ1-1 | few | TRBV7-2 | CASRTRTGNTEAFF | TGTGCCAGCAGGACGAGGACGGGGAACACTGAAGCTTTCTTT
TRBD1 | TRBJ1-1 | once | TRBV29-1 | CSVTPGQGGAIFMNTEAFF | TGCAGCGTGACACCAGGTCAGGGGGGGGCGATATTCATGAACACTGAAGCTTTCTTT
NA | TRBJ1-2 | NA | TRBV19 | CASRGRPGLGGYTF | TGTGCCAGTAGAGGAAGGCCTGGACTGGGTGGCTACACCTTC
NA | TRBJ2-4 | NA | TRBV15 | CATSREKAENIQYF | TGTGCCACCAGCAGAGAGAAGGCAGAAAACATTCAGTACTTC
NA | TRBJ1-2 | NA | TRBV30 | CACGHLNYGYTF | TGTGCCTGTGGACATTTGAACTATGGCTACACCTTC
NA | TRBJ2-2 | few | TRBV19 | CASSSLLNTGELFF | TGTGCCAGTAGTAGTCTACTTAACACCGGGGAGCTGTTTTTT
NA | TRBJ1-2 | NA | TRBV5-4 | CASSPSGPYGWTF | TGTGCCAGCAGCCCAAGCGGACCCTATGGCTGGACCTTC
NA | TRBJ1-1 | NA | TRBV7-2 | CASRPPGEGAFF | TGTGCCAGCAGACCGCCAGGGGAAGGGGCTTTCTTT
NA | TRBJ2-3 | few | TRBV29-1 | CSVEFPGTDTQYF | TGCAGCGTTGAGTTTCCGGGGACAGATACGCAGTATTTT
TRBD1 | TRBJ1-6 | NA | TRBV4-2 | CASSQIMGQDNSPLHF | TGTGCCAGCAGCCAAATAATGGGACAGGATAATTCACCCCTCCACTTT
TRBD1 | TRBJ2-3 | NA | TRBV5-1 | CASSVRDRRTDTQYF | TGCGCCAGCAGCGTCCGGGACAGACGCACAGATACGCAGTATTTT
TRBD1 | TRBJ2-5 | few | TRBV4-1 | CASSQITGDQETQYF | TGCGCCAGCAGCCAGATAACAGGGGACCAAGAGACCCAGTACTTC
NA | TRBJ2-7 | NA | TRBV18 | CASSPERGYEQYF | TGTGCCAGCTCACCGGAGAGAGGCTACGAGCAGTACTTC
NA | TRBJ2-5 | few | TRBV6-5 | CASKGEETQYF | TGTGCCAGCAAAGGGGAAGAGACCCAGTACTTC
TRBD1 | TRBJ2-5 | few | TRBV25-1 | CASSSHRDREQETQYF | TGTGCCAGCAGTTCCCACCGGGACAGGGAACAAGAGACCCAGTACTTC
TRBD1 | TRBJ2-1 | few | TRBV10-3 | CAISQGAGEQFF | TGTGCCATCAGTCAGGGGGCGGGGGAGCAGTTCTTC
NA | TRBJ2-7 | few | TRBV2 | CASSESSGGYEQYF | TGTGCCAGCAGTGAAAGTTCCGGGGGCTACGAGCAGTACTTC
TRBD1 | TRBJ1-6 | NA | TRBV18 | CASSEQGGSSYNSPLHF | TGTGCCAGCTCAGAGCAGGGGGGGAGCTCCTATAATTCACCCCTCCACTTT
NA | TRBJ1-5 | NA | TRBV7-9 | CASSPTEDQPQHF | TGTGCCAGCAGCCCTACGGAGGATCAGCCCCAGCATTTT
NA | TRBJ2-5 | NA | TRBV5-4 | CASSLGSRQETQYF | TGTGCCAGCAGCTTGGGGTCCAGGCAAGAGACCCAGTACTTC
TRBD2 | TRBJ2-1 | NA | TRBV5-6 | CASSLSGGNEQFF | TGTGCCAGCAGCCTCAGCGGGGGGAATGAGCAGTTCTTC
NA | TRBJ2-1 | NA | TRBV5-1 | CASSQGAYNEQFF | TGCGCCAGCAGCCAGGGCGCCTACAATGAGCAGTTCTTC
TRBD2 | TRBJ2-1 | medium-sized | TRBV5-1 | CASSGTSGLSYNEQFF | TGCGCCAGCAGCGGAACTAGCGGCCTCTCCTACAATGAGCAGTTCTTC
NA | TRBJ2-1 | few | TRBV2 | CASSEERLNNEQFF | TGTGCCAGCAGTGAAGAGCGACTAAACAATGAGCAGTTCTTC
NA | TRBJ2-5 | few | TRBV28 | CASSPPGRTESETQYF | TGTGCCAGCAGTCCACCTGGACGGACTGAGAGTGAGACCCAGTACTTC
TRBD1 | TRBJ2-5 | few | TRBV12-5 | CASGIDRGETQYF | TGTGCTAGTGGTATTGACAGGGGGGAGACCCAGTACTTC
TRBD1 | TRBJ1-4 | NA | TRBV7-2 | CASSLGDRGLEKLFF | TGTGCCAGCAGCTTAGGCGACAGGGGGCTTGAAAAACTGTTTTTT
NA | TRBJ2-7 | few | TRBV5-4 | CASSSRGTLPYEQYF | TGTGCCAGCAGCTCTAGGGGGACTCTGCCCTACGAGCAGTACTTC
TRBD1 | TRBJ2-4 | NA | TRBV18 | CASSPNPPGQGAFQYF | TGTGCCAGCTCACCTAACCCCCCGGGACAGGGGGCTTTTCAGTACTTC
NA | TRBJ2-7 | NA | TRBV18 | CASSPPSGAYEQYF | TGTGCCAGCTCACCACCGTCAGGGGCCTACGAGCAGTACTTC
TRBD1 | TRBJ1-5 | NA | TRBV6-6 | CASTKQGVSNQPQHF | TGTGCCAGCACTAAACAGGGGGTTAGCAATCAGCCCCAGCATTTT
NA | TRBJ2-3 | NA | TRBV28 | CASSSRGRGADTQYF | TGTGCCAGCAGTTCCCGAGGTAGGGGTGCAGATACGCAGTATTTT
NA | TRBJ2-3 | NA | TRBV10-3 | CATTASTDTQYF | TGTGCCACCACCGCTAGCACAGATACGCAGTATTTT
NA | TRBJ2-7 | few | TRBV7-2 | CASSFSLGAYEQYF | TGTGCCAGCAGCTTTTCTCTAGGGGCTTACGAGCAGTACTTC
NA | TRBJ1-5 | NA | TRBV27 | CASSLSAGLSNQPQHF | TGTGCCAGCAGTTTATCGGCGGGGCTTAGCAATCAGCCCCAGCATTTT
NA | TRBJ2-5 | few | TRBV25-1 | CASSEYWTQETQYF | TGTGCCAGCAGTGAATATTGGACTCAAGAGACCCAGTACTTC
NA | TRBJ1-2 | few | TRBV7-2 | CASRTGGGYTF | TGTGCCAGCAGGACGGGGGGAGGCTACACCTTC
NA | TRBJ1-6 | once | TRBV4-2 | CASSPANNSPLHF | TGTGCCAGCAGCCCGGCGAATAATTCACCCCTCCACTTT